This entry lists 2 T cell receptor beta chains sequenced from one sample in a study of blood T cell repertoires in COVID-19. Only in-frame clones appear in the TCRdb table, and some are missing; sequencing was by immunoSEQ multiplex PCR. The profile shows roughly 330,000 clones, 88% of them singletons. The sequencing input was PBMCs or T cells enriched from blood (not recorded which). These TCRs come from a man younger than 45 who had recovered from COVID-19.

This chain's CDR3 is CASSVSRGRTEAFF. The CDR3 DNA is TGTGCCAGCAGTGTATCCCGGGGGAGGACTGAAGCTTTCTTT. The chain recombines TRBV2 with TRBJ1-1; a weak D match, TRBD1 (5 bases). The CDR3 length is 14 residues. CDR1 is SNHLY and CDR2 is FYNNEI in the germline V gene. V lost 4 bases and J lost 5, with 14 bases in between.

The gene calls are TRBV19 and TRBJ1-6; no clear D gene. The length of the CDR3 is 14 residues. V lost 3 bases and J lost 8, with 11 bases in between. Germline values: CDR1 LNHDA, CDR2 SQIVND (reference sequence). CDR3 coding DNA: TGTGCCAGTAGTATGATAGCGGGATATTCACCCCTCCACTTT. Translated: CASSMIAGYSPLHF.